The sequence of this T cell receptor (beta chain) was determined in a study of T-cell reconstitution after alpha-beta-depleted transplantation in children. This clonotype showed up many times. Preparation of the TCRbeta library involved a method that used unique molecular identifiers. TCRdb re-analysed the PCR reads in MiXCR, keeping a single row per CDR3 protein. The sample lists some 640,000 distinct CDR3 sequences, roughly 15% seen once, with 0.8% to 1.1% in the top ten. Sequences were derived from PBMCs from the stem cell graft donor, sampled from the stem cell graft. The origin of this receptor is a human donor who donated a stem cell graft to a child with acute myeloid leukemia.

The CDR3 DNA follows: TGTGCCAGCGGATCAGGGATGAACACTGAAGCTTTCTTT. Encoded protein: CASGSGMNTEAFF. J is TRBJ1-1 and V is TRBV6-1; TRBD1 might be the D (5 bases). Germline V CDR1 and CDR2: MNHNS, SASEGT. V was shortened by 8 bases and J by 0 bases, with 10 bases between the two germline ends. This CDR3 contains 13 residues.